These 14 T cell receptor beta chains were sequenced from one sample in a study of T cell responses to AZD1222 COVID-19 vaccine. Generated by immunoSEQ multiplex PCR, the TCRdb table keeps only in-frame clones and is missing some. Of some 170,000 clones listed, less than 90% are singletons. This specimen consisted of peripheral blood, obtained on day 0 of AZD1222 vaccination. The receptors were sampled from an adult in good health.

DNA of the CDR3: TGCAGCGTCGGACAGGGGGAGAGAGGGGAGCTGTTTTTT. Amino acids: CSVGQGERGELFF. The chain carries TRBV29-1 and TRBJ2-2; 10 bases are a match to TRBD1. Germline-derived CDR1 and CDR2 are SQVTM and ANQGSEA. The CDR3 is made up of 13 amino acids. V was clipped by 6 bases and J by 8 bases; unmatched bases: 6.

This chain connects TRBV11-2 to TRBJ1-3; no reliable D call. The germline V gene encodes CDR1 SGHAT and CDR2 FQNNGV. The CDR3 has 13 amino acids. The ends were cut back, 6 bases at V and 2 bases at J, with 8 bases in the middle. The CDR3 DNA reads as TGTGCCAGCAGTTTTCTCGCTGGAAACACCATATATTTT. Amino acid sequence: CASSFLAGNTIYF.

V gene TRBV11-2 combines with J gene TRBJ2-3, with 7 bases that match TRBD2. The V gene's germline CDR1 is SGHAT and CDR2 FQNNGV. V was pared by 5 bases and J by 5 bases, with 10 bases of the junction left unmatched. The CDR3 consists of 15 residues. The DNA of the CDR3 is TGTGCCAGCAGCCACGGACTTCCGGGGGGAGATACGCAGTATTTT. Its translation is CASSHGLPGGDTQYF.

The chain carries TRBV28 and TRBJ2-1; weak D call: TRBD2 (7 bases). V lost 5 bases, J lost 2 bases, and 16 bases lay in between. This CDR3 is built from 16 residues. The germline V gene has CDR1 MDHEN and CDR2 SYDVKM. This CDR3 is CASSGRGRGTYNEQFF. Here the CDR3 DNA reads TGTGCCAGCAGTGGTCGGGGGAGGGGGACCTACAATGAGCAGTTCTTC.

The chain combines TRBV7-9 with TRBJ1-5; D is undetermined. CDR1 and CDR2 (germline): SEHNR, FQNEAQ (reference sequence). V lost 4 bases to trimming and J lost 4 bases, with 2 bases between them. The length of the CDR3 is 11 residues. CDR3 DNA: TGTGCCAGCAGCTCAAATCAGCCCCAGCATTTT. Its translation is CASSSNQPQHF.

The rearrangement uses TRBV5-6 and TRBJ1-3; D is undetermined. Germline lookup yields CDR1 SGHDT and CDR2 YYEEEE. The CDR3 contains 13 residues. Between the trimmed V and J ends, which lost 1 base and 3 bases, there was a span of 5 bases. CDR3 nucleotides: TGTGCCAGCAGCTTGATGGATGGAAACACCATATATTTT. It translates to CASSLMDGNTIYF.

This chain connects TRBV7-3 to TRBJ2-1, with D perhaps TRBD2 (5 bases). CDR1 SGHTA and CDR2 FQGTGA come from the germline V gene. V was shortened by 4 bases and J by 5 bases, with 12 bases between the two germline ends. The CDR3 length is 14 residues. The CDR3 DNA is TGTGCCAGCAGCTCCGGAGGAACGAACAATGAGCAGTTCTTC. Protein: CASSSGGTNNEQFF.

The gene calls are TRBV30 and TRBJ2-3, with no clear D. The length of the CDR3 is 13 residues. V shed 1 base and J shed 5 bases, with 10 bases lying between them. CDR1 and CDR2 (germline): GTSNPN, SVGIG (reference sequence). The CDR3 DNA reads as TGTGCCTGGAGTGGACCCTTCGGAGATACGCAGTATTTT. Translation: CAWSGPFGDTQYF.

This chain's CDR3 is CASSMLLYDRNYGYTF. The CDR3 nucleotides are TGTGCCAGTAGTATGCTACTCTATGACAGAAACTATGGCTACACCTTC. The chain uses TRBV19 and TRBJ1-2, with D tentatively TRBD1 (5 bases). The V gene's germline CDR1 is LNHDA and CDR2 SQIVND (reference sequence). This CDR3 is 16 amino acids long. Trimming left V 3 bases short and J 2 bases short, with 16 bases between.

The chain employs TRBV28 and TRBJ2-1; the D is unclear. Per the germline V gene, CDR1 is MDHEN and CDR2 is SYDVKM. The V end was cut by 1 base, the J end by 0 bases, with 7 bases between. CDR3 size: 15 residues. In DNA form, the CDR3 reads TGTGCCAGCAGTTTATCCGGGTCCTCCTACAATGAGCAGTTCTTC. Translating gives CASSLSGSSYNEQFF.

The chain is built from TRBV6-5 and TRBJ2-6; D is uncertain. The length of the CDR3 is 15 residues. Germline CDR1 and CDR2: MNHEY and SVGAGI. Trimming took off 2 bases at V and 2 bases at J, with 7 bases between the two ends. DNA of the CDR3: TGTGCCAGCAGTTACGATACAGCTGGGGCCAACGTCCTGACTTTC. This translates into CASSYDTAGANVLTF.

V and J are TRBV4-3 and TRBJ1-3, with no clear D. The CDR3 totals 20 residues. The ends were cut back, 1 base at V and 1 base at J, with 23 bases in the middle. The V gene's germline CDR1 is LGHNA and CDR2 YSLEER. The CDR3 sequence: CASSQVVFGSERSSGNTIYF. CDR3 DNA: TGCGCCAGCAGCCAAGTTGTCTTCGGTAGCGAACGCTCGTCTGGAAACACCATATATTTT.

The rearrangement uses TRBV7-8 and TRBJ1-3; D remains unclear. The ends were cut back, 2 bases at V and 2 bases at J, with 4 bases in the middle. This CDR3 region has 13 residues. Germline CDR1 reads SGHVS; CDR2 reads FQNEAQ. DNA for the CDR3: TGTGCCAGCAGCTTACTCGCTGGAAACACCATATATTTT. This sequence encodes CASSLLAGNTIYF.

J is TRBJ1-5 and V is TRBV5-8; 9 nucleotides align to TRBD1. The germline V gene encodes CDR1 SGHTS and CDR2 YDEGEE. With V trimmed by 2 bases and J by 3 bases, 6 bases remained unmatched. The CDR3 totals 16 residues. The CDR3 DNA sequence: TGTGCCAGCAGCTTCGATGGGACAGGGTTCAATCAGCCCCAGCATTTT. This encodes CASSFDGTGFNQPQHF.